This entry is about one TCR beta chain. This entry is derived from a study of OX40 agonist ivuxolimab in advanced cancers. The CDR3 extends over 15 amino acids. Germline-derived CDR1 and CDR2 are SEHNR and FQNEAQ (reference sequence). V shed 2 bases and J shed 7 bases, with 12 bases lying between them. At baseline, cycle 4 day 1, and cycle 7 day 1, blood was sampled. Profiled with immunoSEQ multiplex PCR; TCRdb holds only in-frame clones, not every one. The table shows 85,000 or so clones, with roughly 85% occurring only once. The starting material was CD4+ or CD8+ T cells sorted from blood, obtained in a trial of the OX40 agonist ivuxolimab. The receptor was derived from an adult with an advanced solid tumor such as melanoma, head and neck, liver or kidney cancer. The rearrangement uses TRBV7-9 and TRBJ1-6; no reliable D call. This chain's CDR3 is CASSLRTELNSPLHF. The CDR3 region has the DNA TGTGCCAGCAGCTTACGGACGGAACTCAATTCACCCCTCCACTTT.